The next 9 T cell receptor beta chains were all read from a single sample in a study of cytomegalovirus exposure and HLA in healthy donors. Assay: immunoSEQ multiplex PCR; the TCRdb copy retains only in-frame clones and omits some. The sample has roughly 150,000 clones, approximately 87% seen once; the top ten hold 5% to 7%. Sequencing used PBMCs. The source of these receptors is a woman younger than 45 in good health and CMV-seronegative.

V is TRBV27 and J is TRBJ2-7; D ambiguous. The CDR3 totals 16 residues. V was pared by 2 bases and J by 3 bases, with 17 bases between. The germline CDR1 and CDR2 sequences are MNHEY and SMNVEV (reference sequence). CDR3 loop: CASSLGFQVPGYEQYF. The CDR3 bases are TGTGCCAGCAGTTTAGGGTTCCAGGTGCCGGGCTACGAGCAGTACTTC.

This clone was recorded once. The J gene is TRBJ2-1, the V gene TRBV27; D is unclear. The CDR3 is made up of 13 amino acids. Looked up from germline, CDR1 is MNHEY and CDR2 is SMNVEV (reference sequence). V was clipped by 6 bases and J by 9 bases, with 15 bases between them. The CDR3 DNA reads as TGTGCCAGCAGGACCCAAACCTGGGGTGAGCAGTTCTTC. This codes for CASRTQTWGEQFF.

The chain uses TRBV6-1 and TRBJ1-1; D ambiguous. Germline V lookup: CDR1 MNHNS, CDR2 SASEGT. V shed 3 bases and J shed 4 bases, with 6 bases lying between them. The CDR3 extends over 12 amino acids. The CDR3 region is CASSDQFTEAFF. The CDR3, as DNA: TGTGCCAGCAGTGATCAGTTCACTGAAGCTTTCTTT.

The V and J genes are TRBV5-1 and TRBJ2-7; 8 bases line up with TRBD1. With V trimmed by 0 bases and J by 6 bases, 5 bases remained unmatched. Germline V CDR1 and CDR2: SGHRS, YFSETQ. The CDR3 has 14 amino acids. Here the CDR3 reads CASSLGGQGGEQYF. The CDR3 region has the DNA TGCGCCAGCAGCTTGGGCGGACAGGGAGGCGAGCAGTACTTC.

This clone was seen at least ten times. This sequence joins TRBV18 and TRBJ2-2; TRBD1 agrees at 7 bases. With 4 bases clipped from V and 4 bases from J, the junction kept 3 bases outside the gene matches. The CDR3 runs to 14 residues. The V gene's germline CDR1 is KGHSH and CDR2 LQKENI. For the CDR3, the DNA is TGTGCCAGCTCACAGGGACAGACCACCGGGGAGCTGTTTTTT. Its translation: CASSQGQTTGELFF.

This clone has a handful of counts. The chain joins TRBV2 to TRBJ2-5, with 8 positions matching TRBD1. V lost 5 bases, J lost 4 bases, and 9 bases stayed unmatched. Germline CDR1 and CDR2: SNHLY and FYNNEI. This CDR3 comprises 15 residues. The CDR3 DNA reads TGTGCCAGCAGTACCCGGACAGGGATGGGAGAGACCCAGTACTTC. Amino acids: CASSTRTGMGETQYF.

This clone was recorded only once. The chain joins TRBV6-1 to TRBJ2-7; 9 bases map to TRBD1. The germline gives CDR1 MNHNS, CDR2 SASEGT. This CDR3 region has 15 residues. V trimming: 3 bases; J trimming: 3 bases; junction bases outside the gene matches: 6. The CDR3 nucleotides read TGTGCCAGCAGTGAGGGGACAGGGCCTTACTACGAGCAGTACTTC. Residues: CASSEGTGPYYEQYF.

The chain is built from TRBV9 and TRBJ2-7; 8 positions match TRBD2. The germline V gene has CDR1 SGDLS and CDR2 YYNGEE. This CDR3 is built from 13 residues. The V and J ends lost 3 bases and 3 bases, in that order; junction bases with no gene match: 2. CDR3 in DNA: TGTGCCAGCAGCGAGGGGACTAGCTACGAGCAGTACTTC. Translated: CASSEGTSYEQYF.

The V gene is TRBV28, the J gene TRBJ2-1; the D gene is possibly TRBD2 (6 bases). The CDR3 contains 13 residues. Germline V CDR1 and CDR2: MDHEN, SYDVKM. The ends were cut back, 2 bases at V and 6 bases at J, with 8 bases in the middle. As DNA, the CDR3 is TGTGCCAGCAGTTTAGGTAGCGGCAATGAGCAGTTCTTC. This codes for CASSLGSGNEQFF.